This TCR beta chain was identified in a study of beta chain features in type 1 diabetes. The CDR3 consists of 12 residues. Germline V gene sequence: CDR1 LNHDA, CDR2 SQIVND (reference sequence). The germline V and J ends were trimmed by 10 bases and 4 bases, with 12 bases remaining between them. Every bit of the isolated RNA underwent reverse transcription, so sequencing read expressed TCRB transcripts. Libraries were prepared by immunoSEQ multiplex PCR; TCRdb keeps only in-frame clonotypes and omits some of them. The repertoire holds roughly 24,000 clones, with around 57% as singletons. As regards this clone: Its antigen is currently unknown.

Study results and caveats: Shortening of TCRB CDR3s, moderate but significant, appeared in all four CD4+ subsets of Type 1 diabetes patients.

The source of this sequence is a man aged 18 to 35 with type 1 diabetes. Sequencing was performed on stem cell memory CD4+ T cells from blood. V usage is TRBV19 and J usage is TRBJ2-3; tentative D call: TRBD2 (6 bases). Here the CDR3 reads CATGPGADTQYF. CDR3 in DNA: TGTGCCACCGGACCGGGGGCAGATACGCAGTATTTT.